This T cell receptor beta chain was captured in a study of T cells in Graves' hyperthyroidism and ophthalmopathy. Broader study findings: A model of 13 V-J features distinguished ophthalmopathy from stable hyperthyroidism. Before onset, by a median of 6.5 months, the model predicted ophthalmopathy.

Diagnostic decisions used clinical symptoms, serum thyroxine and TRAb, thyroid ultrasound and orbital computed tomography. With V trimmed by 0 bases and J by 15 bases, 10 bases remained unmatched. The CDR3 is 16 amino acids. CDR1 and CDR2 from the germline V gene are SGDLS and YYNGEE. Researchers amplified the TCR beta CDR3 regions from RNA transcripts. With the HTBI primer set, the TCR CDR3 went through a first round of RT-PCR. From the multiplex PCR reads, TCRdb called clonotypes with MiXCR, one entry per CDR3 protein. The top ten clones hold approximately 7.5% of a sample with around 450,000 distinct CDR3 sequences, 15% to 19% of them seen once. About this clonotype itself: Its antigen is undetermined.

The sample consisted of blood. The receptor's source is a woman between 18 and 29 years old with Graves' hyperthyroidism. V gene TRBV9 combines with J gene TRBJ2-1; 15 positions match TRBD2. The CDR3 region has the DNA TGTGCCAGCAGCGTAGACCCCGGACTAGCGGGGGGGCCCCCGTTCTTC. Protein: CASSVDPGLAGGPPFF. The full variable domain, in which reference TRBV9 and TRBJ2-1 provide the parts outside the CDR3, is DSGVTQTPKHLITATGQRVTLRCSPRSGDLSVYWYQQSLDQGLQFLIQYYNGEERAKGNILERFSAQQFPDLHSELNLSSLELGDSALYFCASSVDPGLAGGPPFFGPGTRLTVL.